These 8 T cell receptor beta chains came from one sample sequenced in a study of response to subunit inactivated influenza vaccine. From the RT-PCR reads, TCRdb called clonotypes with MiXCR, one entry per CDR3 protein. Counted here are 710,000 or so distinct CDR3 sequences, around a sixth occurring once; the ten biggest clones make up around a tenth. Here the sequenced sample was PBMCs from blood, taken about 13 days after vaccination. These receptors all come from a man in his forties or fifties who received an inactivated influenza vaccine.

The chain couples TRBV11-2 to TRBJ2-5; no definite D call. In germline, CDR1 is SGHAT, CDR2 FQNNGV. V was shortened by 5 bases and J by 5 bases, with 12 bases between the two germline ends. This CDR3 contains 13 residues. CDR3 residues: CASSSDLRETQYF. The CDR3 nucleotides are TGTGCCAGCAGCAGTGACCTGCGGGAGACCCAGTACTTC.

The genes are TRBV7-3 and TRBJ2-5; the D gene is possibly TRBD2 (5 bases). The germline V and J ends were trimmed by 2 bases and 4 bases, with 11 bases remaining between them. The CDR3 loop spans 14 amino acids. Germline CDR1 reads SGHTA; CDR2 reads FQGTGA. The CDR3 sequence is CASSLGLSGETQYF. DNA for the CDR3: TGTGCCAGCAGCTTAGGACTCTCGGGAGAGACCCAGTACTTC.

This clonotype was seen a handful of times. This chain links TRBV15 with TRBJ2-2, with 8 nucleotides matching TRBD2. Germline V gene lookup returns CDR1 LNHNV and CDR2 YYDKDF (reference sequence). J gave up 6 bases and V 3 bases, and 6 bases lay outside the gene matches. The CDR3 is made up of 15 amino acids. This CDR3 is CATSRTGGPAGELFF. Here the CDR3 DNA reads TGTGCCACCAGCAGGACGGGGGGGCCGGCCGGGGAGCTGTTTTTT. Supplemented by reference TRBV15 and TRBJ2-2, the full variable domain reads DAMVIQNPRYQVTQFGKPVTLSCSQTLNHNVMYWYQQKSSQAPKLLFHYYDKDFNNEADTPDNFQSRRPNTSFCFLDIRSPGLGDTAMYLCATSRTGGPAGELFFGEGSRLTVL.

The V gene is TRBV5-1, the J gene TRBJ2-2, with unresolved D. The germline gives CDR1 SGHRS, CDR2 YFSETQ. The V and J ends lost 6 bases and 4 bases respectively, with 13 bases between them. The CDR3 contains 14 residues. The CDR3 region is CASTLGPGTGELFF. CDR3 bases: TGCGCCAGCACCCTCGGGCCGGGCACCGGGGAGCTGTTTTTT.

Many counts were recorded for this clonotype. The rearrangement uses TRBV5-1 and TRBJ2-1; tentatively, D is TRBD1 (5 bases). The V end lost 0 bases, the J end lost 7 bases, and 17 bases lay between the germline ends. Looked up from germline, CDR1 is SGHRS and CDR2 is YFSETQ. This CDR3 region has 16 residues. As DNA, the CDR3 is TGCGCCAGCAGCTTGGGCTCGGCAGGGAAATCGAATGAGCAGTTCTTC. Its translation is CASSLGSAGKSNEQFF.

This clonotype was seen a few times. V and J are TRBV9 and TRBJ2-2, with TRBD2 matching over 8 bases. CDR1 is SGDLS and CDR2 is YYNGEE in the germline V gene. This CDR3 contains 14 residues. V was pared by 4 bases and J by 6 bases, with 5 bases of the junction left unmatched. The CDR3 spells CASSLTGGAGELFF. DNA for the CDR3: TGTGCCAGCAGCCTGACCGGGGGGGCCGGGGAGCTGTTTTTT.

This clonotype turned up a few times. CDR3 DNA sequence: TGTGCCACCAGCAGAAGCGCTACAGGGGGCATCTCCTACAATGAGCAGTTCTTC. Amino acid sequence: CATSRSATGGISYNEQFF. The chain carries TRBV15 and TRBJ2-1; 9 bases fit TRBD1. V lost 2 bases, J lost 0 bases, and 8 bases stayed unmatched. This CDR3 spans 18 amino acids. The germline V gene has CDR1 LNHNV and CDR2 YYDKDF (reference sequence).

The gene calls are TRBV6-2 or TRBV6-3 and TRBJ1-5, with D tentatively TRBD1 (6 bases). Trimming stripped 6 bases from V and 1 base from J, with 31 bases between. This CDR3 spans 21 amino acids. Germline V gene lookup returns CDR1 MNHEY and CDR2 SVGEGT. CDR3 sequence reads: CASSLHRRLPRGGSSNQPQHF. CDR3 bases: TGTGCCAGCAGCCTTCACCGACGGCTTCCGAGGGGGGGTTCAAGCAATCAGCCCCAGCATTTT.